These 28 T cell receptor beta chains came from one sample sequenced in a study of cytomegalovirus exposure and HLA in healthy donors. Only in-frame clones appear in the TCRdb table, and some are missing; sequencing was by immunoSEQ multiplex PCR. The data show tens of thousands of clones, around 95% seen once. The sample comprised PBMCs. The receptor source for this set is a woman aged 18-35 years in good health and CMV-seronegative.

The chain is built from TRBV7-2 and TRBJ1-2; TRBD1 is a possible D gene (5 bases). The CDR3 runs 14 residues. Trimming pared 5 bases from V and 2 bases from J, leaving 12 bases between. CDR1 is SGHTA, CDR2 FQGNSA, per germline. The CDR3 nucleotides read TGTGCCAGCAGCCCAGAGACAGTGAACTATGGCTACACCTTC. Protein: CASSPETVNYGYTF. The full variable domain, rest sourced from reference TRBV7-2 and TRBJ1-2, is GAGVSQSPSNKVTEKGKDVELRCDPISGHTALYWYRQSLGQGLEFLIYFQGNSAPDKSGLPSDRFSAERTGGSVSTLTIQRTQQEDSAVYLCASSPETVNYGYTFGSGTRLTVV.

The count of this clone is one. The chain uses TRBV4-3 and TRBJ1-2; 8 nucleotides agree with TRBD1. The CDR3 runs 14 residues. Germline loops: CDR1 LGHNA, CDR2 YSLEER. V dropped 1 base and J dropped 11; count of bases not matched to a gene: 9. CDR3 amino acids: CASSQVPRTGYYTF. CDR3 sequence (DNA): TGCGCCAGCAGCCAAGTTCCCCGGACAGGGTATTACACCTTC.

The chain couples TRBV7-9 to TRBJ2-7; tentatively, D is TRBD1 (6 bases). CDR1 and CDR2 from the germline V gene are SEHNR and FQNEAQ (reference sequence). V lost 2 bases and J 0 bases, leaving 11 bases between the germline ends. The CDR3 length is 15 residues. CDR3 sequence: CASSLMPTGSYEQYF. The CDR3 region has the DNA TGTGCCAGCAGCTTAATGCCGACAGGCTCCTACGAGCAGTACTTC.

V is TRBV9 and J is TRBJ2-1; TRBD2 aligns across 8 bases. In germline, CDR1 is SGDLS, CDR2 YYNGEE. This CDR3 has 15 residues. V dropped 0 bases and J dropped 3; count of bases not matched to a gene: 2. CDR3 amino acids: CASSVDLAGYNEQFF. CDR3 sequence (DNA): TGTGCCAGCAGCGTAGATCTAGCGGGCTACAATGAGCAGTTCTTC.

This clone was seen only once. The chain is built from TRBV7-8 and TRBJ1-1, with TRBD1 as a possible D gene (6 bases). This CDR3 has 17 residues. Germline lookup yields CDR1 SGHVS and CDR2 FQNEAQ. Trimming removed 1 base at V and 0 bases at J, with 15 bases between. The CDR3 spells CASSLGGGQRVNTEAFF. The CDR3 coding sequence is TGTGCCAGCAGCTTAGGTGGTGGACAGAGGGTGAACACTGAAGCTTTCTTT. The full variable domain, its missing parts supplied by reference TRBV7-8 and TRBJ1-1, is GAGVSQSPRYKVAKRGQDVALRCDPISGHVSLFWYQQALGQGPEFLTYFQNEAQLDKSGLPSDRFFAERPEGSVSTLKIQRTQQEDSAVYLCASSLGGGQRVNTEAFFGQGTRLTVV.

The V call is TRBV13, the J call TRBJ1-1; D is uncertain. Germline assignment: CDR1 PRHDT and CDR2 FYEKMQ (reference sequence). The V and J ends lost 3 bases and 8 bases respectively, with 16 bases between them. The CDR3 runs to 14 residues. CDR3 nucleotide sequence: TGTGCCAGCAGCTTCTCGGAGAGCGTGGAAGAAGCTTTCTTT. This gives the protein CASSFSESVEEAFF.

The chain combines TRBV7-9 with TRBJ2-5; D is possibly TRBD1 (5 bases). Looked up from germline, CDR1 is SEHNR and CDR2 is FQNEAQ (reference sequence). V was clipped by 1 base and J by 2 bases, with 8 bases between them. This CDR3 region has 14 residues. CDR3 sequence: CASSLGQIQETQYF. The CDR3 coding sequence is TGTGCCAGCAGCTTAGGACAGATACAAGAGACCCAGTACTTC.

The V and J genes are TRBV9 and TRBJ1-1; TRBD1 aligns across 7 bases. Germline CDR1 SGDLS, CDR2 YYNGEE. This CDR3 region has 14 residues. Losses at the gene ends were 3 bases for V and 4 bases for J; bases not matched to a gene: 6. CDR3 residues: CASSASGGSTEAFF. The CDR3 DNA follows: TGTGCCAGCAGCGCTTCAGGGGGTAGCACTGAAGCTTTCTTT.

The chain is built from TRBV18 and TRBJ2-3, with 9 bases that match TRBD2. CDR1 and CDR2 (germline): KGHSH, LQKENI. The CDR3 loop spans 15 amino acids. The junction had 4 bases not matched to a gene; V was cut back by 3 bases and J by 3 bases. The CDR3 nucleotides are TGTGCCAGCTCACCTGGCAGCGGGAGGACAGATACGCAGTATTTT. Its translation is CASSPGSGRTDTQYF.

The chain links TRBV11-2 to TRBJ2-3; D is unclear. The CDR3 runs 13 residues. Germline V lookup: CDR1 SGHAT, CDR2 FQNNGV. V gave up 3 bases and J gave up 8 bases, with 12 bases separating them. The CDR3 spells CASSFLVGLTQYF. The CDR3 DNA follows: TGTGCCAGCAGCTTTCTAGTCGGCCTTACGCAGTATTTT.

The chain has TRBV6-5 and TRBJ1-2; unclear D gene. Germline CDR1 is MNHEY and CDR2 is SVGAGI. Deletions cut 2 bases from V and 7 bases from J, with 20 bases between. This CDR3 spans 16 amino acids. CDR3 DNA: TGTGCCAGCAGTTACAGGGCGGGTACTCCATGGGGTGGCTACACCTTC. Amino acid sequence: CASSYRAGTPWGGYTF.

The chain links TRBV6-4 to TRBJ2-3; 9 positions match TRBD2. CDR1 is MRHNA, CDR2 SNTAGT, per germline. CDR3 size: 19 residues. The V and J ends lost 0 bases and 2 bases, in that order; junction bases with no gene match: 12. CDR3 nucleotides: TGTGCCAGCAGTGACTCGATTGCGGGGGGGCCAGAGGCCACAGATACGCAGTATTTT. Protein product: CASSDSIAGGPEATDTQYF.

CDR3 in amino acids: CAIAGRGRVVELFF. CDR3 nucleotides: TGTGCCATCGCGGGGAGGGGAAGAGTTGTGGAACTGTTTTTT. This chain links TRBV6-1 with TRBJ1-4, with D possibly TRBD1 on 5 matching bases. Trimming removed 10 bases at V and 12 bases at J, with 24 bases between. Germline V gene sequence: CDR1 MNHNS, CDR2 SASEGT. The CDR3 spans 14 residues.

The chain combines TRBV27 with TRBJ2-7, with 9 bases identical to TRBD2. This CDR3 contains 14 residues. CDR1 is MNHEY, CDR2 SMNVEV, per germline (reference sequence). V gave up 3 bases and J gave up 0 bases; unmatched junction bases: 0. The CDR3 reads CASSFSGSSYEQYF. CDR3 sequence (DNA): TGTGCCAGCAGTTTTAGCGGGAGCTCCTACGAGCAGTACTTC.

This sequence joins TRBV28 and TRBJ2-1; TRBD1 is a possible D gene (7 bases). CDR3 length: 16 amino acids. The V gene lost 5 bases and the J gene lost 0 bases, with 14 bases spanning the gap. Germline V CDR1 and CDR2: MDHEN, SYDVKM. The CDR3 region is CASSARGAFSYNEQFF. The CDR3 nucleotides read TGTGCCAGCAGTGCCAGGGGGGCCTTCTCCTACAATGAGCAGTTCTTC.

J is TRBJ2-7 and V is TRBV30; D ambiguous. Trimming took 2 bases from V and 3 from J, leaving 17 bases between them. CDR3 length: 15 amino acids. Per germline, CDR1 GTSNPN and CDR2 SVGIG (reference sequence). The CDR3 region is CAWSLKSGSLYEQYF. CDR3 sequence (DNA): TGTGCCTGGAGTCTCAAATCCGGGTCGCTCTACGAGCAGTACTTC.

This rearrangement joins TRBV30 to TRBJ2-7; D is perhaps TRBD1 (6 bases). Between the trimmed V and J ends, which lost 1 base and 6 bases, there was a span of 16 bases. The CDR3 runs 14 residues. CDR1 is GTSNPN, CDR2 SVGIG, per germline (reference sequence). The CDR3 DNA is TGTGCCTGGAGTGAGGTTAGGGGGTATGGCGAGCAGTACTTC. It translates to CAWSEVRGYGEQYF. The complete variable domain, with remaining parts taken from reference TRBV30 and TRBJ2-7, reads SQTIHQWPATLVQPVGSPLSLECTVEGTSNPNLYWYRQAAGRGLQLLFYSVGIGQISSEVPQNLSASRPQDRQFILSSKKLLLSDSGFYLCAWSEVRGYGEQYFGPGTRLTVT.

The chain combines TRBV15 with TRBJ2-3; D remains unclear. Germline CDR1 reads LNHNV; CDR2 reads YYDKDF (reference sequence). The length of the CDR3 is 13 residues. Trimming pared 0 bases from V and 7 bases from J, leaving 8 bases between. The CDR3 sequence: CATSRDSDHTQYF. The CDR3 nucleotides are TGTGCCACCAGCAGAGACAGCGACCATACGCAGTATTTT.

The rearrangement joins TRBV15 to TRBJ2-2; D unresolved. V shed 0 bases and J shed 2 bases, with 10 bases lying between them. The CDR3 has 16 amino acids. Germline CDR1 LNHNV, CDR2 YYDKDF (reference sequence). CDR3 coding DNA: TGTGCCACCAGCAGAGAACCACTTATCAACACCGGGGAGCTGTTTTTT. Protein: CATSREPLINTGELFF.

This chain connects TRBV5-1 to TRBJ2-7, with 11 bases identical to TRBD1. Germline trimming cut 3 bases from V and 5 bases from J; bases unmatched to any gene: 4. Germline CDR1 is SGHRS and CDR2 is YFSETQ. The CDR3 is 14 residues long. The CDR3 spells CASSWTGGANEQYF. The CDR3 nucleotides are TGCGCCAGCAGCTGGACAGGGGGCGCGAACGAGCAGTACTTC.

This clone was picked up one time. The V call is TRBV4-3, the J call TRBJ1-4, with D possibly matching TRBD1 (5 bases). Trimming shortened V by 0 bases and J by 4 bases, and 9 bases separated the two germline ends. CDR3 length equals 15 residues. CDR1 and CDR2 from the germline V gene are LGHNA and YSLEER. The CDR3 DNA reads TGCGCCAGCAGCCAAGACGCGGGGGTTAATGAAAAACTGTTTTTT. Translated, it gives CASSQDAGVNEKLFF.

This clone appeared once. The V call is TRBV9, the J call TRBJ2-3; D gene uncertain. In germline, CDR1 is SGDLS, CDR2 YYNGEE. The CDR3 runs 16 residues. V was clipped by 4 bases and J by 7 bases, with 22 bases between them. The CDR3 here is CASSPLIPTLTHTQYF. CDR3 coding DNA: TGTGCCAGCAGCCCCCTCATTCCCACATTGACACATACGCAGTATTTT.

V gene TRBV7-9 combines with J gene TRBJ1-4; TRBD1 is a possible D gene (6 bases). Trimming pared 3 bases from V and 8 bases from J, leaving 22 bases between. CDR1 is SEHNR, CDR2 FQNEAQ, per germline (reference sequence). The CDR3 contains 17 residues. CDR3 protein: CASSFGGQGPRGEKLFF. CDR3 coding DNA: TGTGCCAGCAGCTTTGGAGGTCAGGGGCCCCGTGGGGAAAAACTGTTTTTT.

J is TRBJ1-5 and V is TRBV10-3; 8 positions match TRBD1. V lost 11 bases to trimming and J lost 3 bases; unmatched junction nucleotides: 12. The CDR3 runs to 15 residues. CDR1 is ENHRY, CDR2 SYGVKD, per germline. The CDR3 nucleotides are TGTGCCGTATCGGTAGGACAGGGCGACAATCAGCCCCAGCATTTT. Amino acid sequence: CAVSVGQGDNQPQHF.

V and J are TRBV9 and TRBJ2-7, with 9 positions matching TRBD2. The V segment lost 0 bases and the J segment 2 bases; nucleotides outside the gene matches: 9. CDR1 is SGDLS and CDR2 is YYNGEE in the germline V gene. The CDR3 is 17 amino acids. CDR3: CASSVGGVAGAAYEQYF. As DNA, the CDR3 is TGTGCCAGCAGCGTAGGGGGGGTAGCGGGGGCCGCCTACGAGCAGTACTTC.

V usage is TRBV5-8 and J usage is TRBJ2-3; 11 positions match TRBD2. The V gene's germline CDR1 is SGHTS and CDR2 YDEGEE. The CDR3 is 16 residues long. The junction had 7 bases not matched to a gene; V was cut back by 5 bases and J by 2 bases. The CDR3 DNA reads TGTGCCAGCAGGAGAGCGGGACTAGCGGACACAGATACGCAGTATTTT. Its translation is CASRRAGLADTDTQYF.

This clone was detected only once. This chain links TRBV7-2 with TRBJ1-6, with no clear D. The CDR3 sequence is 13 residues long. Germline values: CDR1 SGHTA, CDR2 FQGNSA. Trimming took off 5 bases at V and 7 bases at J, with 9 bases between the two ends. In DNA form, the CDR3 reads TGTGCCAGCAGCAGCCACAGAAATTCACCCCTCCACTTT. Residues: CASSSHRNSPLHF. Filled out from reference TRBV7-2 and TRBJ1-6, the complete variable domain reads GAGVSQSPSNKVTEKGKDVELRCDPISGHTALYWYRQSLGQGLEFLIYFQGNSAPDKSGLPSDRFSAERTGGSVSTLTIQRTQQEDSAVYLCASSSHRNSPLHFGNGTRLTVT.

The J gene is TRBJ1-1, the V gene TRBV27, with a tentative D call TRBD1 (6 bases). The CDR3 spans 14 residues. Trimming removed 2 bases from V and 0 bases from J, with 7 bases in between. Germline V gene lookup returns CDR1 MNHEY and CDR2 SMNVEV (reference sequence). CDR3 nucleotides: TGTGCCAGCAGTTTAACAGGGATGAACACTGAAGCTTTCTTT. Translating gives CASSLTGMNTEAFF.